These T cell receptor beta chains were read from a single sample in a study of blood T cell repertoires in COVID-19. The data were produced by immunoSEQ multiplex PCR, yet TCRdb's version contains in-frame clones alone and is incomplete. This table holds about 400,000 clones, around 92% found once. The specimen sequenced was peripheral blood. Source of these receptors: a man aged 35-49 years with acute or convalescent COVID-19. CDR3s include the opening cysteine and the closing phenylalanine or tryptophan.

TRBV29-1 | CSVGSGNGYTF
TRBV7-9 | CASSPLQGALETQYF
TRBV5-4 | CASSLEEGANTEAFF
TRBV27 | CASSRDGPNQPQHF
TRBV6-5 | CASSYLGLGEQFF
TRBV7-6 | CASSLWVGANEKLFF
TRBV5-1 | CASSLQGGRDALRRDIQYF
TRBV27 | CASSPGGIGNEQFF
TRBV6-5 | CASRVTEGRGYGYTF
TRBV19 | CASLDRGGKNIQYF
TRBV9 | CASSPWSTGPDTQYF